Below, one T cell receptor beta chain is given with its context. Its antigen is unidentified. Primers included in the PCR were 60 Vbeta and 13 Jbeta primers. Per the original data handling: Later, an analysis found around 77 million unique TCR beta chains, and around 10 million of these were shared. TCRdb's copy holds only in-frame clones and misses some; the assay was immunoSEQ multiplex PCR. Clonal size and the V and J genes are those of that table, whereas D and trimming came from the DNA. The data contain approximately 190,000 clones, approximately 86% of them singletons. These data come from a study of cytomegalovirus exposure and HLA in healthy donors. Study observations and caveats: Likely technical artifact: a cluster of highly shared sequence variants. TRBV6-2, TRBV6-3 and other indistinguishable V segments were excluded.

The CDR3 consists of 17 residues. From germline, CDR1 is SGHRS and CDR2 YFSETQ. Trimming cost V 4 bases and J 2 bases; bases outside gene matches: 13. This chain connects TRBV5-1 to TRBJ1-1; 8 bases align to TRBD1. The origin of this receptor is a boy aged 2-15 years in good health and CMV-seronegative. Material for sequencing was PBMCs. DNA of the CDR3: TGCGCCAGCAGCCTAGGACAGGGCTTAGGGCCAAACACTGAAGCTTTCTTT. This gives the protein CASSLGQGLGPNTEAFF.